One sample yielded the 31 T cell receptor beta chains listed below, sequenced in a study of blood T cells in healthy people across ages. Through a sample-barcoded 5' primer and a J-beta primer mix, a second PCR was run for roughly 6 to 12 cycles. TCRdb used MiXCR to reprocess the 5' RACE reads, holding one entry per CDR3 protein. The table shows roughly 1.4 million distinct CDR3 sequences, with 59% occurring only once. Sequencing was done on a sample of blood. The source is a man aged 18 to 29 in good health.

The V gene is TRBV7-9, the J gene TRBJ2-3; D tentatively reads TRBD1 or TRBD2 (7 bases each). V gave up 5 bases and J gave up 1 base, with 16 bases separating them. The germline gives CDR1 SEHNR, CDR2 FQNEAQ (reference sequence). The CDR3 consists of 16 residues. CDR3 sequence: CASSKGGDRGTDTQYF. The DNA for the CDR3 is TGTGCCAGCAGCAAAGGGGGGGACAGAGGCACAGATACGCAGTATTTT.

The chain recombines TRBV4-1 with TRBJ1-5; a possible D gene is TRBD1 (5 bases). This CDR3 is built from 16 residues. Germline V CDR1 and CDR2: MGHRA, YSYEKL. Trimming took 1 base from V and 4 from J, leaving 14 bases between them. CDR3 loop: CASSQADTKVNQPQHF. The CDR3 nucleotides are TGCGCCAGCAGCCAAGCGGACACCAAGGTGAATCAGCCCCAGCATTTT.

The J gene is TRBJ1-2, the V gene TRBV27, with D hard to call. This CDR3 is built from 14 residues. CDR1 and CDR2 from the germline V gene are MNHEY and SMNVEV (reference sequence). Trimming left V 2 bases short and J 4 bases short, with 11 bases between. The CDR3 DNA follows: TGTGCCAGCAGTTTAGGGCATCGAGGCTATGGCTACACCTTC. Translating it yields CASSLGHRGYGYTF.

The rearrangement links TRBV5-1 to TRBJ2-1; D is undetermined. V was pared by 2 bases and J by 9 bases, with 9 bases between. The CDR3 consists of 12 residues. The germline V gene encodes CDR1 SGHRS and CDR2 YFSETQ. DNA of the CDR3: TGCGCCAGCAGCTTAGTGGCGGCTGAGCAGTTCTTC. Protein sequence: CASSLVAAEQFF.

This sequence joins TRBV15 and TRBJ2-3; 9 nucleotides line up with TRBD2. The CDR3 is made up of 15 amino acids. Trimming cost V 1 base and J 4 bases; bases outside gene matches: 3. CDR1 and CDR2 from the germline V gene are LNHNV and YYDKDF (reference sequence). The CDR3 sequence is CATSRVVAGADTQYF. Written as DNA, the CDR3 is TGTGCCACCAGCAGAGTGGTAGCGGGAGCAGATACGCAGTATTTT.

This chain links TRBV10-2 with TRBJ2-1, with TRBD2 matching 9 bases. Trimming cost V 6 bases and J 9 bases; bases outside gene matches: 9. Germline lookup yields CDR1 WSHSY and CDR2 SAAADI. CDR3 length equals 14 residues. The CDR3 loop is CASRAGGKTPEQFF. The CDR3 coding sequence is TGCGCCAGCAGGGCGGGAGGGAAAACCCCTGAGCAGTTCTTC.

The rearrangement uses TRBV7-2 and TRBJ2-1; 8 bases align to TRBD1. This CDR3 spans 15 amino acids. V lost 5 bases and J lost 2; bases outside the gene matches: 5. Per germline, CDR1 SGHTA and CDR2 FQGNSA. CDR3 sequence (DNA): TGTGCCAGCAGCGCAGGACAGGGTACCTACAATGAGCAGTTCTTC. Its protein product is CASSAGQGTYNEQFF.

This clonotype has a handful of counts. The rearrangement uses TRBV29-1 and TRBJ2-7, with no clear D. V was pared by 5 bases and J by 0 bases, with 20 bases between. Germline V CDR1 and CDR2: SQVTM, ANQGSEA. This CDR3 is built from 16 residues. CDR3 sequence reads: CSVLGFQSVFSYEQYF. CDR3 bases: TGCAGCGTTTTAGGGTTCCAGAGTGTTTTCTCCTACGAGCAGTACTTC.

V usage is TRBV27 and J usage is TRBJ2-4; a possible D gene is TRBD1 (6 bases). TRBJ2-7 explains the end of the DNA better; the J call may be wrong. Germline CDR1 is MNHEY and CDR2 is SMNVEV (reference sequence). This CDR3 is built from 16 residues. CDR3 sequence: CASSLSDRFARDEQYF. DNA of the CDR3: TGTGCCAGCAGTTTATCCGACAGGTTCGCCAGGGACGAGCAGTACTTC.

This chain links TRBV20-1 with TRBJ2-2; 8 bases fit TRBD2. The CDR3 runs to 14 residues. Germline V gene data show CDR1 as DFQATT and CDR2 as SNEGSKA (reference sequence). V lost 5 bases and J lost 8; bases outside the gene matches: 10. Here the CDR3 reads CSAQAGGSSGELFF. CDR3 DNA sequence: TGCAGTGCTCAGGCGGGGGGCAGTTCTGGGGAGCTGTTTTTT.

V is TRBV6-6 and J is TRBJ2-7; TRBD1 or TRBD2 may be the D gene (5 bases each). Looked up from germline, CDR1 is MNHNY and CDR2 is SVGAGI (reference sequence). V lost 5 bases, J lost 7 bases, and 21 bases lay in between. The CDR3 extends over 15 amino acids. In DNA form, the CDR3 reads TGTGCCAGCAGTCCTTCCGGGACCTTGAGTGGGGAGCAGTACTTC. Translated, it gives CASSPSGTLSGEQYF.

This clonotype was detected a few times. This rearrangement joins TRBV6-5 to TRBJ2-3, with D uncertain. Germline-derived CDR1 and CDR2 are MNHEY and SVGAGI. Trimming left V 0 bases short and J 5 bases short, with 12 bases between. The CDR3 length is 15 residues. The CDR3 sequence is CASSYSGLVGDTQYF. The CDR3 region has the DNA TGTGCCAGCAGTTACTCCGGTCTAGTTGGAGATACGCAGTATTTT.

The CDR3 sequence is CASSYPQRVAHEQYF. The CDR3, as DNA: TGTGCCAGCAGCTATCCCCAAAGGGTAGCCCACGAGCAGTACTTC. The genes are TRBV7-9 and TRBJ2-5; D not resolved. The DNA matches TRBJ2-7 better at its end, which makes the J call doubtful. The CDR3 has 15 residues. The germline CDR1 and CDR2 sequences are SEHNR and FQNEAQ (reference sequence).

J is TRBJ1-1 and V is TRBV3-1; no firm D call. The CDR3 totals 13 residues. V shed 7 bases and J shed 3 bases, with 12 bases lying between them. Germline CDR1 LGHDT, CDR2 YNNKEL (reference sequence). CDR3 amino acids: CASNLNGYTEAFF. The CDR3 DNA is TGTGCCAGCAACCTTAACGGCTACACTGAAGCTTTCTTT. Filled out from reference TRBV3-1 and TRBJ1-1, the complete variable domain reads DTAVSQTPKYLVTQMGNDKSIKCEQNLGHDTMYWYKQDSKKFLKIMFSYNNKELIINETVPNRFSPKSPDKAHLNLHINSLELGDSAVYFCASNLNGYTEAFFGQGTRLTVV.

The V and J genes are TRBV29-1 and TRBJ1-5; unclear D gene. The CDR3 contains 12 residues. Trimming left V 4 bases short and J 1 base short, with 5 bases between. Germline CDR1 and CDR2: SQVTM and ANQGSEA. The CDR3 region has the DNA TGCAGCGTTGCCCAGAGCAATCAGCCCCAGCATTTT. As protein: CSVAQSNQPQHF.

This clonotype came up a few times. The CDR3 region is CASSLSGLNQPQHF. The CDR3 DNA reads as TGTGCCAGCAGCTTATCAGGTCTTAATCAGCCCCAGCATTTT. This chain links TRBV7-8 with TRBJ1-5; D is unclear. Germline CDR1 and CDR2: SGHVS and FQNEAQ. The length of the CDR3 is 14 residues. Trimming took off 2 bases at V and 4 bases at J, with 9 bases between the two ends.

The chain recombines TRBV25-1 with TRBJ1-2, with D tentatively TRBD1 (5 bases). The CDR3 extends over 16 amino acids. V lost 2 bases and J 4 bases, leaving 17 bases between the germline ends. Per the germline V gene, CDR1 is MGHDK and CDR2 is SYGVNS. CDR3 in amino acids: CASSEVSPQGAYGYTF. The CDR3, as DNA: TGTGCCAGCAGTGAAGTCTCCCCGCAGGGCGCCTATGGCTACACCTTC.

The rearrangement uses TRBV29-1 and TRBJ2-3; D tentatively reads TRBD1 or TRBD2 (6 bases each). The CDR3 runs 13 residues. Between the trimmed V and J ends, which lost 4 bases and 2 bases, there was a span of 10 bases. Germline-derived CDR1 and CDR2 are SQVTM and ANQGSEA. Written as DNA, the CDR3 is TGCAGCGTTGCACGGGGGCTCACAGATACGCAGTATTTT. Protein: CSVARGLTDTQYF.

CDR3 nucleotide sequence: TGCAGCGTTAGCGGGAGCGGTGATACCGGGGAGCTGTTTTTT. Amino acids: CSVSGSGDTGELFF. V and J are TRBV29-1 and TRBJ2-2, with 8 bases that match TRBD2. The V and J ends lost 5 bases and 5 bases, in that order; junction bases with no gene match: 7. CDR3 length equals 14 residues. Germline V lookup: CDR1 SQVTM, CDR2 ANQGSEA.

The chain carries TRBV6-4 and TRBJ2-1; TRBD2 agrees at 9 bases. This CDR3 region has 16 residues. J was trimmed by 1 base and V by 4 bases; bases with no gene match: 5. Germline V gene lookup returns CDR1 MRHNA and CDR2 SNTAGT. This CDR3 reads CASSGRAGGSYNEQFF. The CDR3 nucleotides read TGTGCCAGCAGTGGTAGGGCGGGAGGGTCCTACAATGAGCAGTTCTTC.

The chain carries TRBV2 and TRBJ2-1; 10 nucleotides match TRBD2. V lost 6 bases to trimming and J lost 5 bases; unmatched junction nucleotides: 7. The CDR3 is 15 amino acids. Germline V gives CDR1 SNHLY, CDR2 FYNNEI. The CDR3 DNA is TGTGCCAGCAGACTACAGAGCGGGGGGGACAATGAGCAGTTCTTC. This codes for CASRLQSGGDNEQFF.

DNA of the CDR3: TGCGCCAGCAGCCAACTTCACGAGACCTACGAGCAGTACTTC. Protein: CASSQLHETYEQYF. The chain links TRBV4-1 to TRBJ2-5; D unclear. The DNA end lines up better with TRBJ2-7; the J call may be wrong. Germline lookup yields CDR1 MGHRA and CDR2 YSYEKL. The CDR3 has 14 amino acids.

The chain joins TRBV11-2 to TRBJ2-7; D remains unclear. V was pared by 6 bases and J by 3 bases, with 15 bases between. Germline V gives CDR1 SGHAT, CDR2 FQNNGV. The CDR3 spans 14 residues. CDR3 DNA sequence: TGTGCCAGCAGGAGGCTGGCAGAAGGCTACGAGCAGTACTTC. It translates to CASRRLAEGYEQYF. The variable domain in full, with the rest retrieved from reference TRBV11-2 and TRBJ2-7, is EAGVAQSPRYKIIEKRQSVAFWCNPISGHATLYWYQQILGQGPKLLIQFQNNGVVDDSQLPKDRFSAERLKGVDSTLKIQPAKLEDSAVYLCASRRLAEGYEQYFGPGTRLTVT.

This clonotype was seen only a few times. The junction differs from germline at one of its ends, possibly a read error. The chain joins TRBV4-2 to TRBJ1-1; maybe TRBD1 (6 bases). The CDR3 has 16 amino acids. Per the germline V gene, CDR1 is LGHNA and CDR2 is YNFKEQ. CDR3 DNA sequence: TGTGCCAGCAGAGTCAACGAAGGGTTTGGGGACACTGAGGCTTTCTTT. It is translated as CASRVNEGFGDTEAFF.

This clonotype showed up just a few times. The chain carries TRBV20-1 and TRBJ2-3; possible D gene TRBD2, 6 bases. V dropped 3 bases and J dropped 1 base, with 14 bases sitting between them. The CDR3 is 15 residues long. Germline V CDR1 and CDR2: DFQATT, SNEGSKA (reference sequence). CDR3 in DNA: TGCAGTGCTAGGGCTAGCGCAACCGGCACAGATACGCAGTATTTT. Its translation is CSARASATGTDTQYF.

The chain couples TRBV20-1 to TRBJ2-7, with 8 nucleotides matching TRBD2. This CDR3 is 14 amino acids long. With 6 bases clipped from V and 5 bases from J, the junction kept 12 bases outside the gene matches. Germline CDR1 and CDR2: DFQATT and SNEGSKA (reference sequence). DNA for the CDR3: TGCAGTGCGCTGACTACTAGCGGCGGTAACGAGCAGTACTTC. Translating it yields CSALTTSGGNEQYF.

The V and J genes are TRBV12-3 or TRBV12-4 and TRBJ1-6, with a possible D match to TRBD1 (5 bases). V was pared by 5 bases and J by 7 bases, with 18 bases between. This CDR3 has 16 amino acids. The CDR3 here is CASSPQRGIGNSPLHF. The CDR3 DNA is TGTGCCAGCAGTCCCCAGAGGGGTATAGGGAATTCACCCCTCCACTTT.

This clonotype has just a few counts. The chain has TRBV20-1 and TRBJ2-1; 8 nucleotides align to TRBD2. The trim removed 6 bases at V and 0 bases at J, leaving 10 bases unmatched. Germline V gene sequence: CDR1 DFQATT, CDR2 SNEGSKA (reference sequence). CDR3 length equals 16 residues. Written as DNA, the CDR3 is TGCAGTGCAAATAACGGACTAGCAGCCTCCTACAATGAGCAGTTCTTC. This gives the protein CSANNGLAASYNEQFF.

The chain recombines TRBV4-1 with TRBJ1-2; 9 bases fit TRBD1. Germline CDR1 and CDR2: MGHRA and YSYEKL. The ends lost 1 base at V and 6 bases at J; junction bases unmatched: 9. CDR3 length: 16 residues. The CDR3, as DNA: TGCGCCAGCAGCCAAGCCCCACAGGGGGCAGTTCATGGCTACACCTTC. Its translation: CASSQAPQGAVHGYTF.

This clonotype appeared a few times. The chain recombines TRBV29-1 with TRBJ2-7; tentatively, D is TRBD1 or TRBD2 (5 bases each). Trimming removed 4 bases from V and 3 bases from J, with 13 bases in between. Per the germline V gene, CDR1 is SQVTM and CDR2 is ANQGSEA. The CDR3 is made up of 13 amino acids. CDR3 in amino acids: CSVGRGVGYEQYF. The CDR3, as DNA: TGCAGCGTTGGAAGAGGGGTCGGCTACGAGCAGTACTTC.

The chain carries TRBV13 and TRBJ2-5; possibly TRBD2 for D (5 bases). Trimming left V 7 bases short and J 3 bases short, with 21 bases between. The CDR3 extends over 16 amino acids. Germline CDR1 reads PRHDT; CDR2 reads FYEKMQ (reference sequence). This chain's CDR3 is CASTPTTTSGEETQYF. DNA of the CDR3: TGTGCCAGCACCCCAACTACTACGAGCGGAGAAGAGACCCAGTACTTC.